This TCR beta chain was sequenced during a study of T-cell reconstitution after alpha-beta-depleted transplantation in children. This clonotype was counted a few times. For TCRbeta, the library was prepared with unique molecular identifiers. One entry per CDR3 protein, called by TCRdb with MiXCR from the PCR reads. The sample consists of about 27,000 distinct CDR3 sequences, roughly a sixth of them appearing once. CDR1 is DFQATT and CDR2 is SNEGSKA in the germline V gene (reference sequence). This CDR3 is built from 19 residues. V trimming: 0 bases; J trimming: 2 bases; junction bases outside the gene matches: 15.

Sequencing was performed on PBMCs, mostly from graft donor cells, taken 60 days after TCRalphabeta/CD19-depleted stem cell transplant. This receptor was identified in a male patient aged 2-9 years who had a stem cell transplant for acute lymphoblastic leukemia, so the T cells may come from the graft donor. The rearrangement links TRBV20-1 to TRBJ2-5, with 10 bases fitting TRBD2. CDR3 loop: CSARDQGLAGESGQETQYF. In DNA form, the CDR3 reads TGCAGTGCTAGAGATCAAGGGCTAGCGGGAGAATCGGGACAAGAGACCCAGTACTTC.